This TCR beta chain was documented in a study of shared T cell receptors in the human thymus (dated by TCRdb to the early 2020s). In terms of the full investigation: The study examined how self-reactive, shared T-cell receptor alpha chains are generated in the human thymus.

The library was produced with the immunoSEQ multiplex PCR assay. TCRdb provides this immuneACCESS table in a form limited to in-frame rearrangements. Some clones are lacking; in checked studies, under half of them reflect an unresolved V gene, and why the rest are absent is not known. In all, the sample holds 540,000 or so clones, and roughly 74% of those were seen once. Of the sample, around 0.013% is held by the ten largest clones. This clone occurred a few times. Its antigen remains undetermined. No base-level quality is on record; no much larger clone is a single base apart. The germline V gene gives CDR1 as LGHNA and CDR2 as YSLEER. Trimming accounts for 0 bases at V and 1 base at J, while the number of junction bases matched to no gene is 5. The CDR3 numbers 18 residues from cysteine through phenylalanine. Only the CDR3 DNA is retained, 54 bases long and in frame from the first base. The same sample was also used in a study of human thymus T cells. The second study also describes: Donors were immunologically healthy infants undergoing open corrective cardiac surgery for congenital heart defects in Finland. Thymus tissue was obtained as surgical resects removed during corrective cardiac surgery. Both the thymic and the peripheral blood repertoires appeared to show biased V and J gene segment usage. The related research found that thymic TCR repertoires overlapped highly between unrelated individuals. The study characterized TCR alpha and beta repertoires from fewer than 10 infant thymus samples and a few related peripheral blood samples. Donor ages ranging from 7 to 244 days were recorded, and 5 or 6 male and a couple of female infants were included in the cohort. Thymocytes were released mechanically from tissue and stored at -70 °C as pellets of roughly 9-31 million cells. A QIAsymphony instrument was used to extract genomic DNA from frozen cell pellets. The immunoSEQ multiplex PCR assay was used to amplify the TCRB and TCRAD loci from a standardized quantity of quality-controlled genomic DNA. Amplicons spanned the V(D)J region at a length sufficient to cover the CDR3 and identify V and J genes. The amplicons were sequenced on an Illumina platform via the commercial immunoSEQ service. Primer bias and sequencing errors were corrected as previously described, and TCRAD and TCRB definitions were based on the IMGT database. Analysis of the repertoires was done with immunoSEQ Analyzer 3.0 and VDJTools and included basic statistics, V/J segment usage, diversity estimates, rarefaction and pairwise overlap. To estimate diversity, the Chao1, ChaoE, Efron-Thisted, Shannon and inverse Simpson indices were applied, and diversity was also estimated on datasets down-sampled to the smallest sample. Repertoire overlap was assessed by strict matching of CDR3 nucleotide sequence, V gene and J gene, and clustering was done by Jaccard-based multidimensional scaling. On average, thymus samples gave roughly 800,000 unique TCRB clonotypes, whereas blood samples gave around 84,000.

The sample comprised thymocytes. Recombination linked TRBV4-3 to TRBJ2-6; 8 central nucleotides agree with TRBD1. The clonotype was recovered from a boy in the first two years of life with a congenital heart defect. Donor details come from another sample of the same person, matched by shared clones. The sequenced DNA is TGCGCCAGCAGCCAAGAGCCAGGGGGCCTTTCTGGGGCCAACGTCCTGACTTTC. It translates as CASSQEPGGLSGANVLTF.